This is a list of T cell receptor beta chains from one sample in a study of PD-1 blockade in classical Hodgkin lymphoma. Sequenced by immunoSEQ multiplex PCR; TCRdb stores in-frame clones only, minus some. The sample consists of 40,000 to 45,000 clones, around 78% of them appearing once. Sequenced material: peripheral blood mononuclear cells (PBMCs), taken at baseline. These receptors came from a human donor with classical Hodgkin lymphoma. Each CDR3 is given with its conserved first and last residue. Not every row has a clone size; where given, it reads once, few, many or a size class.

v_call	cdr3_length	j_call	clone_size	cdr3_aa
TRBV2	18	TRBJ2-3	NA	CASSEGASYQFLTDTQYF
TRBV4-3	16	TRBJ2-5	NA	CASSQGLARGQETQYF
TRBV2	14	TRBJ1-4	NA	CASSRGAQNEKLFF
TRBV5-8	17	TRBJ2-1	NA	CASSLGTSGRLGNEQFF
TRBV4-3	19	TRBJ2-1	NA	CASSQQALKGLAGGNEQFF
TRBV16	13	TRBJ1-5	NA	CASSQSRPQPQHF
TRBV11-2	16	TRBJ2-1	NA	CASRFGTGDFYNEQFF
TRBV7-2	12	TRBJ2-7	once	CASSWGGGGAYF
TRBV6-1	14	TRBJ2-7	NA	CASTSYQGPGEQYF
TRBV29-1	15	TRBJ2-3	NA	CSVGGGPLWTDTQYF
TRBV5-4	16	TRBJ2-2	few	CASSLAAGAATGELFF
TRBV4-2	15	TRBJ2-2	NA	CASSQDLLSAGELFF
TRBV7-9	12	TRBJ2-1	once	CASSPSGGPQFF
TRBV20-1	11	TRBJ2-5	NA	CSARWGETQYF
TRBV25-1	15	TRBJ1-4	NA	CASRTRTGGTEKLFF
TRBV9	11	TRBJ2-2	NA	CASRGAGELFF
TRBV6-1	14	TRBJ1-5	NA	CASSAGTGFQPQHF
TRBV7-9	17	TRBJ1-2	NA	CASSSTGGEGPDYGYTF
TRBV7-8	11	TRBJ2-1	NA	CASSLVDEQFF
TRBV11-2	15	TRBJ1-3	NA	CASSPEPVARNTIYF
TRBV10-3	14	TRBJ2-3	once	CAISFKGRTDTQYF
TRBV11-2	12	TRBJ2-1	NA	CASSVSTDEQFF
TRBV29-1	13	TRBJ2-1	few	CSVVRAPNNEQFF
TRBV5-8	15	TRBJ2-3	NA	CASSKGDVLTDTQYF
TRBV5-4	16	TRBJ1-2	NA	CASSLEQGSFNYGYTF
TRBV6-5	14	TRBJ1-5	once	CASSYSGGHQPQHF
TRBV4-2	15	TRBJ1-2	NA	CASSQGIGGIYGYTF
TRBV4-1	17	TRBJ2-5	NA	CASSQRQTGGLQETQYF
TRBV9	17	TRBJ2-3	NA	CASSAGGLAQLTDTQYF
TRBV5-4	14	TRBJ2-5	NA	CASSPGQSQETQYF
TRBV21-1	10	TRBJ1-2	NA	CASSPYGYTF
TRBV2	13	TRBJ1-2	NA	CASIPDRGHGYTF
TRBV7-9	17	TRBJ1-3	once	CASSLGVGESTGNTIYF
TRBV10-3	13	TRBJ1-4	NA	CAISDGGSGKLFF